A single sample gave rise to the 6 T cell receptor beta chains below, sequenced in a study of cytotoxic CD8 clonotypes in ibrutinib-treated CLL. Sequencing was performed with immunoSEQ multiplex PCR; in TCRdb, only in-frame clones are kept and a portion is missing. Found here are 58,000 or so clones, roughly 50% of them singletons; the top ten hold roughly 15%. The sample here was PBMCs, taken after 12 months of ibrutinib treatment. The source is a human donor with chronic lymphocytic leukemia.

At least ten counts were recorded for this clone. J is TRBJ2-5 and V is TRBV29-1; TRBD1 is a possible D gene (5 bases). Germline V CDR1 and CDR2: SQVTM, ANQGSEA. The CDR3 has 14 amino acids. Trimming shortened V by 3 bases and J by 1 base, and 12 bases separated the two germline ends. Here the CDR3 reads CSVEAGNFQETQYF. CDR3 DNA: TGCAGCGTTGAGGCAGGGAACTTCCAAGAGACCCAGTACTTC.

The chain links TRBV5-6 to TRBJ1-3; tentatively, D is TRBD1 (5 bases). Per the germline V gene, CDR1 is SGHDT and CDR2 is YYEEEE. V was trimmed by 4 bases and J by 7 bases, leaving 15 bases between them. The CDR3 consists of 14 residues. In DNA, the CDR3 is TGTGCCAGCAGCCGTGAGAGGACACGGAACACCATATATTTT. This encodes CASSRERTRNTIYF.

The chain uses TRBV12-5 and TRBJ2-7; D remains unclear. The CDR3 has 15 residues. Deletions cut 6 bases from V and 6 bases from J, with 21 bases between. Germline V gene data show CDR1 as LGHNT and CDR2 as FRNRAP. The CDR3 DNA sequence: TGTGCTAGTGGGCCAGATCAAGAGGAGTGCTGCGAGCAGTACGTC. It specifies CASGPDQEECCEQYV.

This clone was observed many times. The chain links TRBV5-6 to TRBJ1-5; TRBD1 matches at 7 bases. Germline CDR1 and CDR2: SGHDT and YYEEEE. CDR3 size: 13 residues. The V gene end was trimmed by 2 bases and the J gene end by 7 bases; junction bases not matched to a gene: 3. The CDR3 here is CASSLHRGQPQHF. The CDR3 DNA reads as TGTGCCAGCAGCTTACACAGGGGACAGCCCCAGCATTTT.

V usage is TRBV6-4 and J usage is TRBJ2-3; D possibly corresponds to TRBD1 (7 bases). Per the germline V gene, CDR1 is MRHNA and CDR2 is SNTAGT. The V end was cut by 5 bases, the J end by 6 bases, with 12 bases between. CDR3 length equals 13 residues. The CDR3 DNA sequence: TGTGCCAGCAGTACCCAGGGGGGTGATACGCAGTATTTT. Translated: CASSTQGGDTQYF.

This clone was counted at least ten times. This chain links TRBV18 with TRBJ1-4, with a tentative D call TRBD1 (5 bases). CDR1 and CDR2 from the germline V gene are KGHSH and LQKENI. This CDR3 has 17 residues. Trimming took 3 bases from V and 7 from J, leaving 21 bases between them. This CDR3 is CASSPQKSGARVEKLFF. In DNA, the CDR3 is TGTGCCAGCTCACCCCAAAAGAGCGGGGCGCGGGTTGAAAAACTGTTTTTT. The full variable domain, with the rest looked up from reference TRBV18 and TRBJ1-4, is NAGVMQNPRHLVRRRGQEARLRCSPMKGHSHVYWYRQLPEEGLKFMVYLQKENIIDESGMPKERFSAEFPKEGPSILRIQQVVRGDSAAYFCASSPQKSGARVEKLFFGSGTQLSVL.